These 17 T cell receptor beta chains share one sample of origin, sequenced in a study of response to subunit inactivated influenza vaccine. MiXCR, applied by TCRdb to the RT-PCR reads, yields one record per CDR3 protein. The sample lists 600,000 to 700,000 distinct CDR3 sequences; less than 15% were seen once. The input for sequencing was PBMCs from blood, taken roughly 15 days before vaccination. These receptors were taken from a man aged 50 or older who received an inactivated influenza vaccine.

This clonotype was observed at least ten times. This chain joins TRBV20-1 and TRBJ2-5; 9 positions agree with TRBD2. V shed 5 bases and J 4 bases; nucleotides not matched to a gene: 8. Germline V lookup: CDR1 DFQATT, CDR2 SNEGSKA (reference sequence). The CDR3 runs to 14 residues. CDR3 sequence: CSARPTSGRETQYF. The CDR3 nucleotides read TGCAGTGCTCGCCCGACTAGCGGAAGAGAGACCCAGTACTTC.

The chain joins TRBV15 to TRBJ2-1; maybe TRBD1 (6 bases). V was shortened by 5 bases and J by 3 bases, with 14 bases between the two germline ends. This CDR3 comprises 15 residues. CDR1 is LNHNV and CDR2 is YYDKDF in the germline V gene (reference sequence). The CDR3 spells CATSRTDLNYNEQFF. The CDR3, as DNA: TGTGCCACCAGCCGGACAGACCTTAACTACAATGAGCAGTTCTTC.

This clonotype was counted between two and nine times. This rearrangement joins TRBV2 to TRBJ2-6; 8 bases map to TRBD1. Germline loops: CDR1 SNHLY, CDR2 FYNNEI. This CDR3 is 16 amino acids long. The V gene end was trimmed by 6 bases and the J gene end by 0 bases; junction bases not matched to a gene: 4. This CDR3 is CASSKDRASGANVLTF. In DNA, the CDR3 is TGTGCCAGCAGCAAGGACAGGGCCTCTGGGGCCAACGTCCTGACTTTC.

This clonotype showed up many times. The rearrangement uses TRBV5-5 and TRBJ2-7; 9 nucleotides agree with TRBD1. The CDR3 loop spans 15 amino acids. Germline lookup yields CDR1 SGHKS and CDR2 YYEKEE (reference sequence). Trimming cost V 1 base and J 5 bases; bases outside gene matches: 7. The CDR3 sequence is CASSLRGQGSHEQYF. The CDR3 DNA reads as TGTGCCAGCAGCTTGCGTGGACAGGGGTCCCACGAGCAGTACTTC.

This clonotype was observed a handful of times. The CDR3 DNA is TGTGCCAGCAGCATACAGCGCCTCCACCTTTCCTACGAGCAGTACTTC. Translation: CASSIQRLHLSYEQYF. The chain is built from TRBV21-1 and TRBJ2-7. TRBV21-1 represents a pseudogene. The CDR3 totals 16 residues.

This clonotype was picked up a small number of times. CDR3 nucleotide sequence: TGTGCCAGTAGTACCCGACAGGGGGCGCCCAATGAGCAGTTCTTC. It encodes CASSTRQGAPNEQFF. The rearrangement joins TRBV19 to TRBJ2-1; TRBD1 aligns across 10 bases. The V gene's germline CDR1 is LNHDA and CDR2 SQIVND (reference sequence). The CDR3 has 15 residues. J was trimmed by 6 bases and V by 4 bases; bases with no gene match: 6.

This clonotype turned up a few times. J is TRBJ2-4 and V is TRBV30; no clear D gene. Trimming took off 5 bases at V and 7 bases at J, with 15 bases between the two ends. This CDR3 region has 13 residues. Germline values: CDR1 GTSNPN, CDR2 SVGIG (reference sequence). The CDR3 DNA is TGTGCCTGGTCTGTTCAGATGGGGAACATTCAGTACTTC. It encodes CAWSVQMGNIQYF.

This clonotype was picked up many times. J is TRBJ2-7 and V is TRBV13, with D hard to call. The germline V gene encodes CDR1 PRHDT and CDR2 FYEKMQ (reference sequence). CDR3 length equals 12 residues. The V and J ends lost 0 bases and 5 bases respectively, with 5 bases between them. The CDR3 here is CASSLGSDEQYF. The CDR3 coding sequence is TGTGCCAGCAGCTTAGGGTCAGACGAGCAGTACTTC.

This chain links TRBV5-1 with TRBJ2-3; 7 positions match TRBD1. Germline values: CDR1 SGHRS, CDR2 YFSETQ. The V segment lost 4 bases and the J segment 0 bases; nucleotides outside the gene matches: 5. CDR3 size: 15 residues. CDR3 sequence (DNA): TGCGCCAGCAGCATGACAGGGCCTAGCACAGATACGCAGTATTTT. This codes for CASSMTGPSTDTQYF.

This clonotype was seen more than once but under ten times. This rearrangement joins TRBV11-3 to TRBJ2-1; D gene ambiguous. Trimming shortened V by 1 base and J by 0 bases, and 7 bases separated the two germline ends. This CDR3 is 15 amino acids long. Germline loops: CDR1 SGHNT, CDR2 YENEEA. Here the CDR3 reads CASSLGRNSYNEQFF. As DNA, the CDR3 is TGTGCCAGCAGCTTAGGGCGTAACTCCTACAATGAGCAGTTCTTC.

CDR3 DNA sequence: TGTGCCAGCAGCTTAGGACTACCCCTCGGACAGATCCAAGAGACCCAGTACTTC. It is translated as CASSLGLPLGQIQETQYF. The rearrangement joins TRBV11-2 to TRBJ2-5, with D perhaps matching TRBD1 (6 bases). Germline loops: CDR1 SGHAT, CDR2 FQNNGV. The CDR3 is 18 amino acids. Trimming stripped 1 base from V and 1 base from J, with 19 bases between.

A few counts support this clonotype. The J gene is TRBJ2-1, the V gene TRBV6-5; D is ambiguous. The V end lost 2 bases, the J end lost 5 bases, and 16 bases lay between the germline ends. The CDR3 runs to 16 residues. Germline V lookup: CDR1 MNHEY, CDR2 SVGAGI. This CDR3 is CASSYAGPGRHNEQFF. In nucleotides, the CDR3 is TGTGCCAGCAGTTACGCCGGGCCTGGGCGCCACAATGAGCAGTTCTTC.

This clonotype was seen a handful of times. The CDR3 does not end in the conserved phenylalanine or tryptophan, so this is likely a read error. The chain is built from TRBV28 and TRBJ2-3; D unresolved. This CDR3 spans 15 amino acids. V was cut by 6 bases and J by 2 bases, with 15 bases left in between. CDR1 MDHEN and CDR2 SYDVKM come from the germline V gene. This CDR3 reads CASSTRISATDTQYS. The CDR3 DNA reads TGTGCCAGCAGCACACGGATCAGTGCCACAGATACGCAGTATTCT.

The CDR3 DNA is TGCGCCAGCAGCCTCGTGGACAATTACAATGAGCAGTTCTTC. Translating it yields CASSLVDNYNEQFF. This chain connects TRBV4-3 to TRBJ2-1; a weak D match, TRBD1 (5 bases). Germline V gene sequence: CDR1 LGHNA, CDR2 YSLEER. The CDR3 is 14 amino acids. Trimming removed 4 bases from V and 4 bases from J, with 11 bases in between.

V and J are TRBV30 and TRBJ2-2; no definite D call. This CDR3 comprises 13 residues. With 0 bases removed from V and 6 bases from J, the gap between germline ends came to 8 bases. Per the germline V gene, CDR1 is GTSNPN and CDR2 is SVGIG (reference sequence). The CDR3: CAWSVRQAGELFF. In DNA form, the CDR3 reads TGTGCCTGGAGTGTCAGGCAGGCCGGGGAGCTGTTTTTT.

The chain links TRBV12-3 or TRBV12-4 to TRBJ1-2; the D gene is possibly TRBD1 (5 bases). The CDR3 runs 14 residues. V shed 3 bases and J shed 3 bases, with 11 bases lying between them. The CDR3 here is CASSLHRGDYGYTF. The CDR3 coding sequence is TGTGCCAGCAGTTTGCATCGGGGCGACTATGGCTACACCTTC.

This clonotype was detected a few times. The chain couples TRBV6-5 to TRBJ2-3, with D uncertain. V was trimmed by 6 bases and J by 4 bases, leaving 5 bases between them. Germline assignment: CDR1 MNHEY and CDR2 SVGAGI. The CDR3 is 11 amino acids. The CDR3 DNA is TGTGCCAGCAGGACGCCAGATACGCAGTATTTT. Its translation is CASRTPDTQYF.